These T cell receptor beta chains were read from a single sample in a study of beta chain features in type 1 diabetes. Sequencing was performed with immunoSEQ multiplex PCR; in TCRdb, only in-frame clones are kept and a portion is missing. The sample has 550,000 to 850,000 clones, roughly 13% seen once. Sequencing input: naive CD4+ T cells from blood. The receptors shown here come from a young man with type 1 diabetes. CDR3s leave out the opening cysteine and the closing phenylalanine or tryptophan. The order of the fields is clone size, V gene, J gene, D gene, CDR3 protein. A D gene is named only where the DNA matches it firmly. Not every row has a clone size; where given, it reads once, few, many or a size class.

abundance: NA
v_gene: TRBV4-1
j_gene: TRBJ2-7
d_gene: NA
CDR3aa: ASSQDRGGGSEQY

abundance: NA
v_gene: TRBV5-1
j_gene: TRBJ2-5
d_gene: TRBD2
CDR3aa: ASRLAGVPETQY

abundance: few
v_gene: TRBV19
j_gene: TRBJ1-1
d_gene: NA
CDR3aa: ASSIGEVNTEAF

abundance: few
v_gene: TRBV25-1
j_gene: TRBJ2-5
d_gene: NA
CDR3aa: ASSEPAGVGETQY

abundance: NA
v_gene: TRBV30
j_gene: TRBJ2-5
d_gene: NA
CDR3aa: AWSRQQETQY

abundance: NA
v_gene: TRBV4-1
j_gene: TRBJ2-7
d_gene: NA
CDR3aa: ASSRGYEQY

abundance: few
v_gene: TRBV30
j_gene: TRBJ2-1
d_gene: NA
CDR3aa: ACHYRAENNEQF

abundance: NA
v_gene: TRBV6-5
j_gene: TRBJ1-5
d_gene: NA
CDR3aa: ASSTLDSNQPQH

abundance: NA
v_gene: TRBV5-1
j_gene: TRBJ2-7
d_gene: NA
CDR3aa: ASSLGPGSYEQY

abundance: few
v_gene: TRBV4-2
j_gene: TRBJ1-6
d_gene: NA
CDR3aa: ASSQDEGGGSPLH

abundance: few
v_gene: TRBV5-6
j_gene: TRBJ1-2
d_gene: TRBD1
CDR3aa: ASSPKDRRYGYT

abundance: NA
v_gene: TRBV5-1
j_gene: TRBJ2-5
d_gene: NA
CDR3aa: ASSFGETQY

abundance: few
v_gene: TRBV6-6
j_gene: TRBJ2-7
d_gene: NA
CDR3aa: ASSYSTVPEQY

abundance: NA
v_gene: TRBV7-2
j_gene: TRBJ2-3
d_gene: TRBD2
CDR3aa: ASSLEGSGGTTDTQY

abundance: NA
v_gene: TRBV25-1
j_gene: TRBJ2-5
d_gene: TRBD1
CDR3aa: ASSENRGRREQY

abundance: few
v_gene: TRBV4-1
j_gene: TRBJ2-3
d_gene: NA
CDR3aa: ASSRSTDTQY

abundance: few
v_gene: TRBV30
j_gene: TRBJ1-1
d_gene: NA
CDR3aa: AWSRSYMNTEAF

abundance: NA
v_gene: TRBV7-9
j_gene: TRBJ2-7
d_gene: TRBD1
CDR3aa: ASSRQGDSYEQY

abundance: few
v_gene: TRBV28
j_gene: TRBJ1-2
d_gene: TRBD1
CDR3aa: ASSAGQVGRGYT

abundance: NA
v_gene: TRBV13
j_gene: TRBJ2-2
d_gene: NA
CDR3aa: ASSLAAYSSSGELF

abundance: few
v_gene: TRBV5-1
j_gene: TRBJ2-7
d_gene: TRBD2
CDR3aa: ASSTGTSGAYEQY

abundance: few
v_gene: TRBV7-9
j_gene: TRBJ2-2
d_gene: NA
CDR3aa: ASSPPGALNTGELF

abundance: NA
v_gene: TRBV10-3
j_gene: TRBJ2-7
d_gene: NA
CDR3aa: AISEFTAEQY

abundance: NA
v_gene: TRBV25-1
j_gene: TRBJ1-2
d_gene: NA
CDR3aa: ASSGWAASGYT

abundance: NA
v_gene: TRBV6-5
j_gene: TRBJ2-1
d_gene: NA
CDR3aa: ASRREVHGAEQF

abundance: NA
v_gene: TRBV7-2
j_gene: TRBJ1-1
d_gene: NA
CDR3aa: ASSSRVGTEAF

abundance: NA
v_gene: TRBV18
j_gene: TRBJ2-7
d_gene: TRBD1
CDR3aa: ASSPGQGIIYEQY

abundance: NA
v_gene: TRBV10-3
j_gene: TRBJ1-5
d_gene: NA
CDR3aa: AISEGQYQPQH

abundance: many
v_gene: TRBV23-1
j_gene: TRBJ2-1
d_gene: NA
CDR3aa: ASTPHFAEQF

abundance: NA
v_gene: TRBV14
j_gene: TRBJ1-2
d_gene: TRBD1
CDR3aa: ASSPRTGDGYT

abundance: NA
v_gene: TRBV27
j_gene: TRBJ2-3
d_gene: NA
CDR3aa: ASSLNYFTDTQY

abundance: few
v_gene: TRBV5-6
j_gene: TRBJ1-1
d_gene: NA
CDR3aa: ASSLVWRLNTEAF

abundance: few
v_gene: TRBV6-1
j_gene: TRBJ2-1
d_gene: NA
CDR3aa: ASSEVGGPTYNEQF

abundance: NA
v_gene: TRBV29-1
j_gene: TRBJ2-7
d_gene: NA
CDR3aa: SVKETTAAAHEQY

abundance: few
v_gene: TRBV28
j_gene: TRBJ1-5
d_gene: TRBD1
CDR3aa: ASGGQGVYQPQH

abundance: NA
v_gene: TRBV5-6
j_gene: TRBJ1-1
d_gene: TRBD1
CDR3aa: ASSLETGGGRAF

abundance: few
v_gene: TRBV6-5
j_gene: TRBJ1-6
d_gene: TRBD1
CDR3aa: ASSGQGDNSPLH

abundance: few
v_gene: TRBV14
j_gene: TRBJ2-3
d_gene: TRBD1
CDR3aa: ASMGRDRGFSTDTQY

abundance: NA
v_gene: TRBV5-1
j_gene: TRBJ2-7
d_gene: NA
CDR3aa: ASSLMQYYEQY

abundance: few
v_gene: TRBV7-3
j_gene: TRBJ2-3
d_gene: TRBD2
CDR3aa: ASSSRLAGGKTDTQY

abundance: NA
v_gene: TRBV15
j_gene: TRBJ1-1
d_gene: NA
CDR3aa: ATTPDRMNTEAF

abundance: few
v_gene: TRBV29-1
j_gene: TRBJ1-1
d_gene: NA
CDR3aa: SVDRRLNTEAF

abundance: few
v_gene: TRBV7-6
j_gene: TRBJ1-3
d_gene: TRBD1
CDR3aa: ASSLVNRGSSGNTIY

abundance: NA
v_gene: TRBV14
j_gene: TRBJ2-6
d_gene: NA
CDR3aa: ASTPISGANVLT

abundance: many
v_gene: TRBV13
j_gene: TRBJ2-4
d_gene: NA
CDR3aa: ASSSQGRRNIQY

abundance: few
v_gene: TRBV11-2
j_gene: TRBJ2-7
d_gene: TRBD2
CDR3aa: ASSLELAGYYEQY

abundance: few
v_gene: TRBV4-2
j_gene: TRBJ1-2
d_gene: TRBD1
CDR3aa: ASSQETGIGYT

abundance: NA
v_gene: TRBV5-1
j_gene: TRBJ1-4
d_gene: NA
CDR3aa: ASSRTTGDEKLF

abundance: NA
v_gene: TRBV12-5
j_gene: TRBJ2-5
d_gene: NA
CDR3aa: ASGLDTGLEETQY

abundance: NA
v_gene: TRBV5-1
j_gene: TRBJ1-5
d_gene: NA
CDR3aa: ASSLEGANQPQH

abundance: NA
v_gene: TRBV15
j_gene: TRBJ1-2
d_gene: TRBD1
CDR3aa: ATSLASQGAHGYT

abundance: NA
v_gene: TRBV5-4
j_gene: TRBJ2-1
d_gene: NA
CDR3aa: ASSITRAAEQF

abundance: few
v_gene: TRBV11-3
j_gene: TRBJ2-6
d_gene: NA
CDR3aa: ASSLSLPLSGSGANVLT

abundance: NA
v_gene: TRBV5-4
j_gene: TRBJ2-1
d_gene: TRBD1
CDR3aa: ASSLQGLVANEQF

abundance: few
v_gene: TRBV30
j_gene: TRBJ2-1
d_gene: NA
CDR3aa: AWAAGTYNEQF

abundance: few
v_gene: TRBV29-1
j_gene: TRBJ1-2
d_gene: TRBD1
CDR3aa: SVGTGGYGYT